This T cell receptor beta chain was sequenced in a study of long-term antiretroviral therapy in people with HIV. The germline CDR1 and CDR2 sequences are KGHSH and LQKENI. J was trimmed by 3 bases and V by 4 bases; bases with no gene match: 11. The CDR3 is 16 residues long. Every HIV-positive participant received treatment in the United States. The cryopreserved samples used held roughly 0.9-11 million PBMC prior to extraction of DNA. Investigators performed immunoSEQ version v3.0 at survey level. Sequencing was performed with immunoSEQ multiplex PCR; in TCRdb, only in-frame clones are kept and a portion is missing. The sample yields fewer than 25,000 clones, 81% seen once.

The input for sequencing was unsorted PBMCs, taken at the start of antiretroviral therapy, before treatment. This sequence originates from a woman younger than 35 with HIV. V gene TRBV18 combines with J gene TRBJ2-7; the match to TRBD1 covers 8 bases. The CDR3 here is CASSLQRGGQGYEQYF. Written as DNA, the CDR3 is TGTGCCAGCTCACTACAAAGGGGCGGACAGGGCTACGAGCAGTACTTC.